Presented here are 25 T cell receptor beta chains from one specimen sequenced in a study of cytomegalovirus exposure and HLA in healthy donors. PCR primers comprised 60 Vbeta and 13 Jbeta primers. This table comes from immunoSEQ multiplex PCR, and its TCRdb copy is limited to in-frame clones, with some not included. The table shows 160,000 or so clones, with around four fifths occurring only once. Sequencing input: PBMCs. The origin of the receptors is a man younger than 40 in good health and CMV-seronegative.

The count of this clone is one. The chain joins TRBV28 to TRBJ2-1; D is ambiguous. Trimming took 4 bases from V and 7 from J, leaving 11 bases between them. The CDR3 has 13 residues. Germline CDR1 reads MDHEN; CDR2 reads SYDVKM. In nucleotides, the CDR3 is TGTGCCAGCAGTTCCCCCACTCGGAATGAGCAGTTCTTC. This codes for CASSSPTRNEQFF.

There are a few counts of this clone. This sequence joins TRBV30 and TRBJ2-5; 9 nucleotides agree with TRBD2. The V gene's germline CDR1 is GTSNPN and CDR2 SVGIG (reference sequence). The CDR3 runs to 15 residues. Losses at the gene ends were 2 bases for V and 5 bases for J; bases not matched to a gene: 9. The DNA of the CDR3 is TGTGCCTGGAGTCCTAGCGGGATGGGCTTTGAGACCCAGTACTTC. Amino acid sequence: CAWSPSGMGFETQYF.

Only a few counts were recorded for this clone. The V gene is TRBV5-1, the J gene TRBJ1-4; D gene unclear. Trimming left V 0 bases short and J 5 bases short, with 11 bases between. The germline CDR1 and CDR2 sequences are SGHRS and YFSETQ. The CDR3 contains 15 residues. Here the CDR3 reads CASSLAGGRNEKLFF. The CDR3 DNA reads as TGCGCCAGCAGCTTGGCCGGCGGCAGAAATGAAAAACTGTTTTTT.

This chain uses TRBV30 with TRBJ2-7, with D maybe TRBD2 (6 bases). With 4 bases removed from V and 2 bases from J, the gap between germline ends came to 21 bases. The CDR3 extends over 16 amino acids. The germline V gene has CDR1 GTSNPN and CDR2 SVGIG (reference sequence). CDR3: CAWNLKQRAQPYEQYF. CDR3 coding DNA: TGTGCCTGGAATCTTAAACAGCGGGCACAGCCCTACGAGCAGTACTTC.

This sequence joins TRBV7-2 and TRBJ1-1; D uncertain. V was cut by 2 bases and J by 1 base, with 17 bases left in between. Germline V lookup: CDR1 SGHTA, CDR2 FQGNSA. The CDR3 runs 17 residues. The CDR3, as DNA: TGTGCCAGCAGCTTAACCCAAGGGTTCGGGAAGAACACTGAAGCTTTCTTT. Its protein product is CASSLTQGFGKNTEAFF.

In this sample, this clone turned up once. The gene calls are TRBV6-1 and TRBJ2-7; TRBD1 agrees at 8 bases. CDR3 length equals 13 residues. With 10 bases clipped from V and 1 base from J, the junction kept 6 bases outside the gene matches. Germline CDR1 is MNHNS and CDR2 is SASEGT. Here the CDR3 reads CATAQGVSYEQYF. The CDR3 region has the DNA TGTGCCACCGCACAGGGGGTATCCTACGAGCAGTACTTC.

V usage is TRBV6-1 and J usage is TRBJ1-5; 8 positions agree with TRBD1. This CDR3 is built from 19 residues. Per the germline V gene, CDR1 is MNHNS and CDR2 is SASEGT. V was clipped by 3 bases and J by 0 bases; unmatched bases: 13. The CDR3 region is CASSDVDRGRVYSNQPQHF. The DNA for the CDR3 is TGTGCCAGCAGTGACGTTGACAGGGGTAGGGTTTATAGCAATCAGCCCCAGCATTTT.

The V call is TRBV7-9, the J call TRBJ1-6; D is unresolved. V was trimmed by 2 bases and J by 11 bases, leaving 25 bases between them. The CDR3 sequence is 18 residues long. CDR1 SEHNR and CDR2 FQNEAQ come from the germline V gene (reference sequence). The CDR3 spells CASSLRRQHEIPYAPLHF. The CDR3 nucleotides read TGTGCCAGCAGCTTACGGCGGCAGCACGAGATCCCTTATGCACCCCTCCACTTT.

This clone turned up a few times. The chain combines TRBV2 with TRBJ2-1, with D possibly being TRBD1 (5 bases). Germline V gene sequence: CDR1 SNHLY, CDR2 FYNNEI. V lost 5 bases and J lost 1, with 9 bases in between. The CDR3 consists of 14 residues. DNA for the CDR3: TGTGCCAGCAGTTTCCAGGGTTCCTACAATGAGCAGTTCTTC. Protein sequence: CASSFQGSYNEQFF.

This rearrangement joins TRBV28 to TRBJ1-2, with D perhaps matching TRBD1 (5 bases). CDR1 and CDR2 from the germline V gene are MDHEN and SYDVKM. The CDR3 sequence is 14 residues long. V dropped 2 bases and J dropped 8 bases, with 15 bases sitting between them. DNA for the CDR3: TGTGCCAGCAGTTTAGGACCAGGGCCCTCCGGCTACACCTTC. Its protein product is CASSLGPGPSGYTF.

This clone was seen once. The CDR3 DNA reads as TGCGCCAGCAGGAGCAGGGGCTACGAGCAGTACTTC. Protein: CASRSRGYEQYF. This sequence joins TRBV5-1 and TRBJ2-7, with a tentative D call TRBD1 (6 bases). CDR3 length: 12 residues. Germline V lookup: CDR1 SGHRS, CDR2 YFSETQ. The V gene lost 5 bases and the J gene lost 3 bases, with 9 bases spanning the gap.

The V gene is TRBV11-2, the J gene TRBJ1-4, with D possibly TRBD1 on 5 matching bases. The CDR3 consists of 16 residues. Trimming took off 4 bases at V and 8 bases at J, with 20 bases between the two ends. Germline V lookup: CDR1 SGHAT, CDR2 FQNNGV. The CDR3, as DNA: TGTGCCAGCAGCTGTGGGGGGGACTCAATGGTAGAAAAACTGTTTTTT. Amino acid sequence: CASSCGGDSMVEKLFF.

V gene TRBV27 combines with J gene TRBJ1-5; D gene ambiguous. CDR3 length: 13 residues. Germline assignment: CDR1 MNHEY and CDR2 SMNVEV (reference sequence). Trimming pared 5 bases from V and 4 bases from J, leaving 9 bases between. CDR3 sequence: CASSVQPNQPQHF. The CDR3 DNA reads TGTGCCAGCAGTGTACAGCCGAATCAGCCCCAGCATTTT.

The chain joins TRBV10-3 to TRBJ2-5; TRBD1 might be the D (6 bases). The CDR3 runs 13 residues. The ends were cut back, 3 bases at V and 5 bases at J, with 10 bases in the middle. Germline loops: CDR1 ENHRY, CDR2 SYGVKD. The CDR3 loop is CAISDRGGETQYF. The CDR3 nucleotides are TGTGCCATCAGTGACAGGGGTGGGGAGACCCAGTACTTC.

The chain links TRBV30 to TRBJ1-1; D might be TRBD1 (5 bases). V shed 3 bases and J shed 4 bases, with 12 bases lying between them. Germline V lookup: CDR1 GTSNPN, CDR2 SVGIG (reference sequence). The CDR3 consists of 13 residues. The CDR3 protein is CAWRAGSGTEAFF. DNA of the CDR3: TGTGCCTGGAGAGCAGGGTCTGGCACTGAAGCTTTCTTT.

The rearrangement uses TRBV4-1 and TRBJ2-1; 10 nucleotides agree with TRBD2. CDR1 MGHRA and CDR2 YSYEKL come from the germline V gene. The CDR3 has 18 amino acids. Losses at the gene ends were 1 base for V and 8 bases for J; bases not matched to a gene: 14. CDR3 nucleotide sequence: TGCGCCAGCAGCCAAGGACGTCGGGCTAGCGGGAGATTGGATGAGCAGTTCTTC. This codes for CASSQGRRASGRLDEQFF.

This chain links TRBV28 with TRBJ1-2; TRBD1 matches at 7 bases. Germline V gene sequence: CDR1 MDHEN, CDR2 SYDVKM. V was clipped by 10 bases and J by 2 bases; unmatched bases: 10. The CDR3 spans 14 residues. CDR3 loop: CATRGLQGNYGYTF. Written as DNA, the CDR3 is TGTGCCACCAGGGGATTACAGGGGAACTATGGCTACACCTTC.

The chain recombines TRBV9 with TRBJ2-3; the match to TRBD1 covers 7 bases. There are 14 residues in the CDR3. The germline gives CDR1 SGDLS, CDR2 YYNGEE. The V gene end was trimmed by 0 bases and the J gene end by 6 bases; junction bases not matched to a gene: 4. The CDR3 spells CASSVEIRGDTQYF. DNA of the CDR3: TGTGCCAGCAGCGTAGAAATCAGGGGGGATACGCAGTATTTT.

Turning to this clone: Different DNA sequences within this sample yield the same CDR3. The chain carries TRBV9 and TRBJ2-6; TRBD1 matches 10 bases. CDR1 is SGDLS, CDR2 YYNGEE, per germline. The CDR3 totals 16 residues. With 3 bases clipped from V and 0 bases from J, the junction kept 0 bases outside the gene matches. The CDR3 sequence: CASSGTGGSGANVLTF. DNA of the CDR3: TGTGCCAGCAGCGGGACAGGGGGCTCTGGGGCCAACGTCCTGACTTTC. Using reference TRBV9 and TRBJ2-6 for the parts outside the CDR3, the full variable domain is DSGVTQTPKHLITATGQRVTLRCSPRSGDLSVYWYQQSLDQGLQFLIQYYNGEERAKGNILERFSAQQFPDLHSELNLSSLELGDSALYFCASSGTGGSGANVLTFGAGSRLTVL.

V usage is TRBV7-8 and J usage is TRBJ2-1; 14 nucleotides agree with TRBD2. CDR1 is SGHVS, CDR2 FQNEAQ, per germline. With V trimmed by 5 bases and J by 6 bases, 6 bases remained unmatched. The CDR3 consists of 16 residues. As DNA, the CDR3 is TGTGCCAGCAGCCCTGAGACTAGCGGGGGGGTCAATGAGCAGTTCTTC. Its translation: CASSPETSGGVNEQFF.

The chain uses TRBV6-1 and TRBJ1-2; TRBD1 agrees at 9 bases. CDR1 and CDR2 from the germline V gene are MNHNS and SASEGT. This CDR3 region has 14 residues. The junction had 11 bases not matched to a gene; V was cut back by 9 bases and J by 6 bases. The CDR3 protein is CASGTGPTPDGYTF. The CDR3 DNA reads TGTGCCAGTGGGACAGGGCCCACTCCCGATGGCTACACCTTC.

The chain links TRBV6-6 to TRBJ1-6; D remains ambiguous. The V end was cut by 7 bases, the J end by 6 bases, with 10 bases between. This CDR3 comprises 13 residues. Germline V CDR1 and CDR2: MNHNY, SVGAGI (reference sequence). CDR3 region: CASTPDINSPLHF. CDR3 nucleotide sequence: TGTGCCAGCACTCCAGATATTAATTCACCCCTCCACTTT.

The chain carries TRBV4-3 and TRBJ2-5, with 7 positions matching TRBD2. The J call may be wrong; the DNA end is better matched by TRBJ2-7. This CDR3 spans 16 amino acids. In germline, CDR1 is LGHNA, CDR2 YSLEER. CDR3 sequence: CASSQELGAGTYEQYF. The CDR3 bases are TGCGCCAGCAGCCAAGAGCTAGGAGCGGGGACCTACGAGCAGTACTTC.

V gene TRBV27 combines with J gene TRBJ1-1; D is possibly TRBD1 (6 bases). The CDR3 has 13 amino acids. The V gene's germline CDR1 is MNHEY and CDR2 SMNVEV (reference sequence). V was trimmed by 8 bases and J by 4 bases, leaving 14 bases between them. The CDR3 reads CASHQGSGTEAFF. Here the CDR3 DNA reads TGTGCCAGCCACCAGGGGTCGGGCACTGAAGCTTTCTTT.

The chain carries TRBV19 and TRBJ2-7, with 8 bases fitting TRBD2. V lost 6 bases to trimming and J lost 2 bases; unmatched junction nucleotides: 6. CDR3 length equals 14 residues. Germline CDR1 reads LNHDA; CDR2 reads SQIVND (reference sequence). The CDR3 DNA is TGTGCCAGTAGCCCCGAAGCGGGAGCCTACGAGCAGTACTTC. Amino acids: CASSPEAGAYEQYF.